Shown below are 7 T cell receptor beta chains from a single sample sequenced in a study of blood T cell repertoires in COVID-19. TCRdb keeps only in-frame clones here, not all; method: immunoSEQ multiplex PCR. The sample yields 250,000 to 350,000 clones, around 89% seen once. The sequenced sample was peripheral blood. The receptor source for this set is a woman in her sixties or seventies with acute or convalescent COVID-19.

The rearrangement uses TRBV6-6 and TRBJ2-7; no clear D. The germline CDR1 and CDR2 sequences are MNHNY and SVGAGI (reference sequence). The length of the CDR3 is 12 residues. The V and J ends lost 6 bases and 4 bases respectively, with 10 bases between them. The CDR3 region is CASSPDTYEQYF. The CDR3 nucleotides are TGTGCCAGCAGCCCTGACACGTACGAGCAGTACTTC.

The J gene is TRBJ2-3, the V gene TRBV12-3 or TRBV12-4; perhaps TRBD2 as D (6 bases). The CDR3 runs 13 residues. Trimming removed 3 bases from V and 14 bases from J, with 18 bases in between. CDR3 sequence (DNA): TGTGCCAGCAGTTTCCGCATCGGCCGGGGGACGTATTTT. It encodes CASSFRIGRGTYF.

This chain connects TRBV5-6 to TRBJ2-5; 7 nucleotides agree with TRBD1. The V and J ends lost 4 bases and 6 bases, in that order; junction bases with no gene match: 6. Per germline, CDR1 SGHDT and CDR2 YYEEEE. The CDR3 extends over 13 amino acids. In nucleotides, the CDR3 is TGTGCCAGCAGCCCAGACAGGGCCCAGACCCAGTACTTC. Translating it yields CASSPDRAQTQYF.

CDR3 bases: TGTGCCTCAGTATGGGCAGGGGGATCCTATAATTCACCCCTCCACTTT. It specifies CASVWAGGSYNSPLHF. The chain has TRBV7-9 and TRBJ1-6; 7 nucleotides agree with TRBD1. The CDR3 runs 16 residues. V was pared by 11 bases and J by 1 base, with 11 bases of the junction left unmatched. Germline V CDR1 and CDR2: SEHNR, FQNEAQ (reference sequence).

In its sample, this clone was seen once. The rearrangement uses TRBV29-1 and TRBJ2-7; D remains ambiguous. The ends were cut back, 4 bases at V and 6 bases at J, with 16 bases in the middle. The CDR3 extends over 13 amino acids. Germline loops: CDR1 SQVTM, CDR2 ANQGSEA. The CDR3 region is CSVVQAATAEQYF. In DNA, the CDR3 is TGCAGCGTTGTGCAGGCTGCCACAGCCGAGCAGTACTTC.

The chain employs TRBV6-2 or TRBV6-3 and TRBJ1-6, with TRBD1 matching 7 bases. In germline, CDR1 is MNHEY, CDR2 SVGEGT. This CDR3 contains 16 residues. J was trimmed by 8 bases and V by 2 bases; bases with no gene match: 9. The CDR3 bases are TGTGCCAGCAGTTACCAGACAGGGACACTTTATTCACCCCTCCACTTT. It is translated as CASSYQTGTLYSPLHF.

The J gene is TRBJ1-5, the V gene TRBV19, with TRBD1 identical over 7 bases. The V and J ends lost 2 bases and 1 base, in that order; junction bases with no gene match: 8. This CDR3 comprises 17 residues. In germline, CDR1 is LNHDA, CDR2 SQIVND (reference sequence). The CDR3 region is CASSIWRGLGSNQPQHF. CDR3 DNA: TGTGCCAGTAGTATATGGAGGGGGCTGGGGAGCAATCAGCCCCAGCATTTT.